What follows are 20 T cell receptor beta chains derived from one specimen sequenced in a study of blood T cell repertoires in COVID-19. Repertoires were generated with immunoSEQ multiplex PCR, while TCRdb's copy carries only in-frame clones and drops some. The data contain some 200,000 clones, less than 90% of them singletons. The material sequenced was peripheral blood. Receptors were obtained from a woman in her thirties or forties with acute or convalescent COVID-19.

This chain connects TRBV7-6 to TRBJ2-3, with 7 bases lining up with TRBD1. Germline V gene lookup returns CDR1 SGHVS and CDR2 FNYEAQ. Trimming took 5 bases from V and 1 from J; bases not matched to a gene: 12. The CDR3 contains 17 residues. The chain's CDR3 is CASSAWTGGMGTDTQYF. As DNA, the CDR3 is TGTGCCAGCAGCGCCTGGACAGGAGGCATGGGCACAGATACGCAGTATTTT. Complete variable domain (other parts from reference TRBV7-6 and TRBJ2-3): GAGVSQSPRYKVTKRGQDVALRCDPISGHVSLYWYRQALGQGPEFLTYFNYEAQQDKSGLPNDRFSAERPEGSISTLTIQRTEQRDSAMYRCASSAWTGGMGTDTQYFGPGTRLTVL.

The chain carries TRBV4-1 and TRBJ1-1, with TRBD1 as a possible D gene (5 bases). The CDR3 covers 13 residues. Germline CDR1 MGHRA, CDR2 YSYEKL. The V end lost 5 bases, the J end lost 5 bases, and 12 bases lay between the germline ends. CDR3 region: CASSGGRGTEAFF. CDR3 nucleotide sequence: TGCGCCAGCAGCGGGGGGAGAGGGACTGAAGCTTTCTTT.

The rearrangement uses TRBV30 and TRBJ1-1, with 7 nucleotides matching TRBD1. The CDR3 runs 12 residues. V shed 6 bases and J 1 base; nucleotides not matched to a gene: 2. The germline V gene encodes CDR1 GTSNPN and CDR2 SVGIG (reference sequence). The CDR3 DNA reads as TGTGCCTGTGACAGGGAGAACACTGAAGCTTTCTTT. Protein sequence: CACDRENTEAFF.

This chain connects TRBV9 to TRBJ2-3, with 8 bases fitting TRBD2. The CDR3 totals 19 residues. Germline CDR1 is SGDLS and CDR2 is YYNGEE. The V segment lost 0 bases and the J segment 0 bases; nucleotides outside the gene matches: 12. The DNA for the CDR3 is TGTGCCAGCAGCGTAGGGGTCAGCGGGGGCAGCCGTAGCACAGATACGCAGTATTTT. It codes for CASSVGVSGGSRSTDTQYF.

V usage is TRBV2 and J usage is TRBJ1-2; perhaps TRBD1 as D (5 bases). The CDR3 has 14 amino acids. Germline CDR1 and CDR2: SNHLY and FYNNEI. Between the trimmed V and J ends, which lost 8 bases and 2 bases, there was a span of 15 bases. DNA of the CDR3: TGTGCCAGCGTAGGGGTAGGCCTCAACTATGGCTACACCTTC. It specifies CASVGVGLNYGYTF.

CDR3 amino acids: CASRHNTEAFF. The CDR3 region has the DNA TGTGCCAGCAGACACAACACTGAAGCTTTCTTT. The chain links TRBV6-5 to TRBJ1-1; no clear D. V shed 6 bases and J shed 2 bases, with 4 bases lying between them. The CDR3 has 11 amino acids. The germline gives CDR1 MNHEY, CDR2 SVGAGI.

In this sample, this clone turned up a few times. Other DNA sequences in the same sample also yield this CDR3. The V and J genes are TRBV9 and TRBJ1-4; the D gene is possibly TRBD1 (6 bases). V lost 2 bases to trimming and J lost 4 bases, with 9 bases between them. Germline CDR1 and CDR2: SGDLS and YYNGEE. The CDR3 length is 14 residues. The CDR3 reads CASSVQGSNEKLFF. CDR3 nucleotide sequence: TGTGCCAGCAGCGTCCAGGGGAGTAATGAAAAACTGTTTTTT.

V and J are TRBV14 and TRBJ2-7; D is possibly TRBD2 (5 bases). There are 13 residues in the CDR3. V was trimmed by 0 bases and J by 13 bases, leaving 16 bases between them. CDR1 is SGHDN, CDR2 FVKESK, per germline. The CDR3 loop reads CASSQDRGLPCYF. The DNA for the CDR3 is TGTGCCAGCAGCCAAGATCGCGGGCTCCCGTGTTACTTC.

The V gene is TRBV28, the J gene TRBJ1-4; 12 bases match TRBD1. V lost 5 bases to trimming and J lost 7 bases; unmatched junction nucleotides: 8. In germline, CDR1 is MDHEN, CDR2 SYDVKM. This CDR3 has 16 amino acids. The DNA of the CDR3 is TGTGCCAGCAGTGGCACCGGGACAGGGGGCACTGAAAAACTGTTTTTT. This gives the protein CASSGTGTGGTEKLFF. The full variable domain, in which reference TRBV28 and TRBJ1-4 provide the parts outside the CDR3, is DVKVTQSSRYLVKRTGEKVFLECVQDMDHENMFWYRQDPGLGLRLIYFSYDVKMKEKGDIPEGYSVSREKKERFSLILESASTNQTSMYLCASSGTGTGGTEKLFFGSGTQLSVL.

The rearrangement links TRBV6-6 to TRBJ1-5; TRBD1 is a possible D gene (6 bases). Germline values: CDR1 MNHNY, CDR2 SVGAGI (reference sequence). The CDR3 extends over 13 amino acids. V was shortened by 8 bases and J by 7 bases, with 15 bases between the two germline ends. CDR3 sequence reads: CASGAGGGQPQHF. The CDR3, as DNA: TGTGCCAGCGGGGCGGGGGGCGGACAGCCCCAGCATTTT.

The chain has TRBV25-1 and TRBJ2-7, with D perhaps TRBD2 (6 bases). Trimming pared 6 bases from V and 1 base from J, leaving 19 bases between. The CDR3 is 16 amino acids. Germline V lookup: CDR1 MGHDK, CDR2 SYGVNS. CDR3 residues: CASRPGGSGRSYEQYF. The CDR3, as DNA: TGTGCCAGCAGGCCGGGTGGGAGCGGGCGGTCCTACGAGCAGTACTTC.

The CDR3 sequence is CASSYSGGTNSPLHF. The CDR3 DNA is TGTGCCAGCAGTTACTCGGGAGGCACCAATTCACCCCTCCACTTT. The chain recombines TRBV6-5 with TRBJ1-6; D gene uncertain. Germline CDR1 and CDR2: MNHEY and SVGAGI. The germline V and J ends were trimmed by 0 bases and 7 bases, with 10 bases remaining between them. The length of the CDR3 is 15 residues.

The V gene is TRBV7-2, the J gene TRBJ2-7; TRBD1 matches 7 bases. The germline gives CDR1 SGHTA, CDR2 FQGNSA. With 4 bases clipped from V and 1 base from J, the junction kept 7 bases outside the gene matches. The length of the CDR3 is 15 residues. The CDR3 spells CASSSEPGQSYEQYF. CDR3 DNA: TGTGCCAGCAGCTCCGAGCCGGGACAGTCCTACGAGCAGTACTTC.

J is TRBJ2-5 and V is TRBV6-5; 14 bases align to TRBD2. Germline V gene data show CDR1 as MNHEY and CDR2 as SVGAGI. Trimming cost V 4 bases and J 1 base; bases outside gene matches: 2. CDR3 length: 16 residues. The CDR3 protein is CASSSTSGRVQETQYF. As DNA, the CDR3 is TGTGCCAGCAGTTCGACTAGCGGGAGGGTCCAAGAGACCCAGTACTTC.

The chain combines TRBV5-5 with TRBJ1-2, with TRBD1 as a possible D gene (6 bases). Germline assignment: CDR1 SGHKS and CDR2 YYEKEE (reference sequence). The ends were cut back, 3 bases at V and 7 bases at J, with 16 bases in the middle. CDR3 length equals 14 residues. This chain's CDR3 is CASSSRSGASGYTF. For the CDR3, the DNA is TGTGCCAGCAGCTCGCGTTCAGGGGCTAGTGGCTACACCTTC.

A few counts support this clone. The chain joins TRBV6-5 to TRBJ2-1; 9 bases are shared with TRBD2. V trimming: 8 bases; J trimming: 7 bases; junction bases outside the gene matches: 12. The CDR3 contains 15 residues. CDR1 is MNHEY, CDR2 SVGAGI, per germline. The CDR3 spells CASWASGKISNEQFF. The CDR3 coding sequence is TGTGCCAGCTGGGCTAGCGGGAAAATTTCGAATGAGCAGTTCTTC.

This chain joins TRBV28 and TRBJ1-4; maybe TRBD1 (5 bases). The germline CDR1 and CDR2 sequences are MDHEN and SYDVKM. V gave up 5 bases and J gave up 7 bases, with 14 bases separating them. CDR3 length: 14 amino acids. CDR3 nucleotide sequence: TGTGCCAGCAGTGTCCAGGGCAGTAGTGAAAAACTGTTTTTT. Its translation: CASSVQGSSEKLFF.

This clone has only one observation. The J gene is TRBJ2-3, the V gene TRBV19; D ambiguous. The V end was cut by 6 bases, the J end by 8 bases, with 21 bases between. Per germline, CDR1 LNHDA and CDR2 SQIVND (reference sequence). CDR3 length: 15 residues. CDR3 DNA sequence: TGTGCCAGTAGCCTAACATACCTCGATCCAGGTACGCAGTATTTT. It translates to CASSLTYLDPGTQYF.

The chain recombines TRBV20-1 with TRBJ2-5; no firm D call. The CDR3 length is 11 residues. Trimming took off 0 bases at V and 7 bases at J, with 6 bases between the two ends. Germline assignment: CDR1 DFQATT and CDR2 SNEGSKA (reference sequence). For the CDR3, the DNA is TGCAGTGCTAGAGATCAGGTGACCCAGTACTTC. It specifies CSARDQVTQYF.

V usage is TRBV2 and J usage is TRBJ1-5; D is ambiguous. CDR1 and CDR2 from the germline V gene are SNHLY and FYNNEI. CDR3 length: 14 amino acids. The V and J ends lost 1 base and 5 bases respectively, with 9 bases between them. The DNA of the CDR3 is TGTGCCAGCAGTGAAGGGGGAGGGTATCAGCCCCAGCATTTT. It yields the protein CASSEGGGYQPQHF. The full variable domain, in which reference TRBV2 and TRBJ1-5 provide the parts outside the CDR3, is EPEVTQTPSHQVTQMGQEVILRCVPISNHLYFYWYRQILGQKVEFLVSFYNNEISEKSEIFDDQFSVERPDGSNFTLKIRSTKLEDSAMYFCASSEGGGYQPQHFGDGTRLSIL.